Listed here are 16 T cell receptor beta chains from one sample, sequenced in a study of blood T cell repertoires in COVID-19. Here immunoSEQ multiplex PCR was the method, and the copy in TCRdb shows in-frame clones only, minus some. The sample records under 200,000 clones, approximately 91% being singletons. The specimen sequenced was peripheral blood. These receptors all stem from a man younger than 30 with COVID-19, enrolled during active disease.

The chain couples TRBV25-1 to TRBJ1-2; D is unclear. The length of the CDR3 is 12 residues. The V end lost 8 bases, the J end lost 8 bases, and 15 bases lay between the germline ends. Germline assignment: CDR1 MGHDK and CDR2 SYGVNS. CDR3 DNA: TGTGCCAGCTCAGGATCTGGGAGCGGCTACACCTTC. As protein: CASSGSGSGYTF.

This chain links TRBV6-2 or TRBV6-3 with TRBJ2-7; TRBD1 matches 12 bases. The CDR3 extends over 16 amino acids. Germline V gives CDR1 MNHEY, CDR2 SVGEGT. The V gene end was trimmed by 4 bases and the J gene end by 3 bases; junction bases not matched to a gene: 7. The CDR3 DNA is TGTGCCAGCAGTTCCGGGGACAGGGGGCCCAGCTACGAGCAGTACTTC. It yields the protein CASSSGDRGPSYEQYF.

The chain combines TRBV30 with TRBJ2-7, with TRBD1 identical over 8 bases. Germline V CDR1 and CDR2: GTSNPN, SVGIG (reference sequence). The CDR3 is made up of 13 amino acids. Trimming cost V 4 bases and J 1 base; bases outside gene matches: 3. CDR3 bases: TGTGCCTGGAACCGGGACAGGTCCTACGAGCAGTACTTC. Residues: CAWNRDRSYEQYF.

The chain links TRBV7-2 to TRBJ2-1, with 11 nucleotides matching TRBD2. The CDR3 totals 15 residues. Germline V gene data show CDR1 as SGHTA and CDR2 as FQGNSA. V shed 5 bases and J 7 bases; nucleotides not matched to a gene: 7. The CDR3 DNA reads as TGTGCCAGCAGCCGCGGACTAGCGGGCGGGAATGAGCAGTTCTTC. Translating it yields CASSRGLAGGNEQFF.

The V gene is TRBV9, the J gene TRBJ2-1, with 7 bases fitting TRBD2. Losses at the gene ends were 0 bases for V and 8 bases for J; bases not matched to a gene: 8. Looked up from germline, CDR1 is SGDLS and CDR2 is YYNGEE. The CDR3 totals 15 residues. CDR3 amino acids: CASSVAGRTRHEQFF. The CDR3 DNA reads as TGTGCCAGCAGCGTAGCCGGGAGGACGCGTCATGAGCAGTTCTTC.

V usage is TRBV7-3 and J usage is TRBJ1-4; D gene ambiguous. The CDR3 has 16 residues. The V end lost 5 bases, the J end lost 2 bases, and 15 bases lay between the germline ends. Germline lookup yields CDR1 SGHTA and CDR2 FQGTGA. CDR3 in DNA: TGTGCCAGCAGCCACGCAGGCCCGAGTACTAATGAAAAACTGTTTTTT. It translates to CASSHAGPSTNEKLFF.

The V and J genes are TRBV28 and TRBJ2-7, with 9 bases fitting TRBD2. With V trimmed by 6 bases and J by 0 bases, 6 bases remained unmatched. The germline CDR1 and CDR2 sequences are MDHEN and SYDVKM. This CDR3 is 15 amino acids long. CDR3 nucleotides: TGTGCCAGCAGACTCCTTAGCGGGAGCTCCTACGAGCAGTACTTC. This gives the protein CASRLLSGSSYEQYF.

V usage is TRBV7-2 and J usage is TRBJ2-2, with 7 bases fitting TRBD2. V lost 5 bases, J lost 0 bases, and 3 bases stayed unmatched. Germline V gene data show CDR1 as SGHTA and CDR2 as FQGNSA. This CDR3 is 15 amino acids long. The CDR3 sequence is CASSEGLANTGELFF. The CDR3, as DNA: TGTGCCAGCAGCGAAGGACTAGCGAACACCGGGGAGCTGTTTTTT.

The V gene is TRBV18, the J gene TRBJ2-7; 8 positions match TRBD2. V lost 6 bases, J lost 0 bases, and 7 bases stayed unmatched. The CDR3 runs to 15 residues. Per germline, CDR1 KGHSH and CDR2 LQKENI. The CDR3 sequence is CASSPSGLVSYEQYF. The CDR3 region has the DNA TGTGCCAGCTCCCCGTCGGGACTAGTCTCCTACGAGCAGTACTTC.

The gene calls are TRBV3-1 (or the pseudogene TRBV3-2) and TRBJ2-3, with 7 bases fitting TRBD2. V was pared by 0 bases and J by 4 bases, with 10 bases of the junction left unmatched. The V gene's germline CDR1 is LGHDT and CDR2 YNNKEL (reference sequence). This CDR3 spans 17 amino acids. The CDR3 DNA follows: TGTGCCAGCAGCCAAGAAAGTGAGGGAGGGCCGTCAGATACGCAGTATTTT. Its protein product is CASSQESEGGPSDTQYF.

The V gene is TRBV29-1, the J gene TRBJ1-1; D ambiguous. This CDR3 has 12 residues. Trimming took 7 bases from V and 4 from J, leaving 13 bases between them. CDR1 SQVTM and CDR2 ANQGSEA come from the germline V gene. CDR3 bases: TGCAGCGGAAGTAAAGGGAGCACTGAAGCTTTCTTT. It encodes CSGSKGSTEAFF.

The genes are TRBV28 and TRBJ1-2, with a tentative D call TRBD1 (6 bases). V lost 3 bases to trimming and J lost 6 bases, with 14 bases between them. The CDR3 sequence is 14 residues long. Per the germline V gene, CDR1 is MDHEN and CDR2 is SYDVKM. DNA of the CDR3: TGTGCCAGCAGTTTGTCGGACAGAACGAATGGCTACACCTTC. It specifies CASSLSDRTNGYTF.

The gene calls are TRBV5-5 and TRBJ1-6, with TRBD1 matching 7 bases. This CDR3 contains 15 residues. CDR1 is SGHKS and CDR2 is YYEKEE in the germline V gene (reference sequence). The ends lost 5 bases at V and 7 bases at J; junction bases unmatched: 9. The CDR3 coding sequence is TGTGCCAGCAGGCTCCCGGACAGGCCGAATTCACCCCTCCACTTT. Protein sequence: CASRLPDRPNSPLHF.

The rearrangement joins TRBV30 to TRBJ1-6, with a tentative D call TRBD1 (5 bases). CDR1 is GTSNPN and CDR2 is SVGIG in the germline V gene (reference sequence). V was cut by 2 bases and J by 0 bases, with 14 bases left in between. The CDR3 consists of 17 residues. CDR3 sequence (DNA): TGTGCCTGGAGTTGGGACTTCCACAGCTCCTATAATTCACCCCTCCACTTT. Protein sequence: CAWSWDFHSSYNSPLHF.

V is TRBV5-1 and J is TRBJ1-1; D remains ambiguous. The germline V gene has CDR1 SGHRS and CDR2 YFSETQ. The CDR3 consists of 13 residues. The V end was cut by 4 bases, the J end by 0 bases, with 7 bases between. The CDR3 coding sequence is TGCGCCAGCAGCCGAACACTGAACACTGAAGCTTTCTTT. It encodes CASSRTLNTEAFF.

The chain employs TRBV9 and TRBJ2-1; D remains ambiguous. The CDR3 spans 16 residues. Germline V gives CDR1 SGDLS, CDR2 YYNGEE. The germline V and J ends were trimmed by 0 bases and 0 bases, with 10 bases remaining between them. The CDR3 sequence: CASSVVVSSSYNEQFF. Here the CDR3 DNA reads TGTGCCAGCAGCGTAGTTGTCTCGAGCTCCTACAATGAGCAGTTCTTC.